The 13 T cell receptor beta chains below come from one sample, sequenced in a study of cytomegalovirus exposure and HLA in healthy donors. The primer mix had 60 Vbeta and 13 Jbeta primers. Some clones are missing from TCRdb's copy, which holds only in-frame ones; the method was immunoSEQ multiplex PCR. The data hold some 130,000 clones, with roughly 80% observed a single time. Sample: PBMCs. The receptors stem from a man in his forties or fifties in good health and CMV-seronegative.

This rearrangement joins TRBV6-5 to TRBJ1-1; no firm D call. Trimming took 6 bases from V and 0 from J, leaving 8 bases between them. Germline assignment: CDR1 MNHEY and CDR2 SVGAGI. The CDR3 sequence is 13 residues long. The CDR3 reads CASRPDLNTEAFF. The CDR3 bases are TGTGCCAGCAGGCCCGACTTGAACACTGAAGCTTTCTTT.

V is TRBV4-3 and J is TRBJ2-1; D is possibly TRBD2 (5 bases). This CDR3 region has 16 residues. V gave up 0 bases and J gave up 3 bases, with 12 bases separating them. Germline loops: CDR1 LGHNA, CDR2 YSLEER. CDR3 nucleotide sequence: TGCGCCAGCAGCCAAGACTCGGGAATAGACTACAATGAGCAGTTCTTC. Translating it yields CASSQDSGIDYNEQFF.

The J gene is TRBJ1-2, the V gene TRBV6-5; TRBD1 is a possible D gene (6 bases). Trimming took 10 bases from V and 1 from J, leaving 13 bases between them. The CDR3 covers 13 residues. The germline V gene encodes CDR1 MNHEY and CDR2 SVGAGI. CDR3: CATRTDLNYGYTF. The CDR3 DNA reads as TGTGCCACCCGGACAGACCTTAACTATGGCTACACCTTC.

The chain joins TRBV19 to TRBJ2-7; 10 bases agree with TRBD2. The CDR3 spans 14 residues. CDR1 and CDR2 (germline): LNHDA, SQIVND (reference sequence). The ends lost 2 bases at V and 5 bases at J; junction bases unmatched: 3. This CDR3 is CASSIKREGHEQYF. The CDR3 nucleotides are TGTGCCAGTAGTATAAAGCGGGAGGGCCACGAGCAGTACTTC.

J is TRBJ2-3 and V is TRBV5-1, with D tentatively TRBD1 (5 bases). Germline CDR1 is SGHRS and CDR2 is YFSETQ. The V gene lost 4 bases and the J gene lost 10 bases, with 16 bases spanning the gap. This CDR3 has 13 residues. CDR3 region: CASSPVTVLAQYF. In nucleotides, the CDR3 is TGCGCCAGCAGCCCCGTGACAGTTTTAGCGCAGTATTTT.

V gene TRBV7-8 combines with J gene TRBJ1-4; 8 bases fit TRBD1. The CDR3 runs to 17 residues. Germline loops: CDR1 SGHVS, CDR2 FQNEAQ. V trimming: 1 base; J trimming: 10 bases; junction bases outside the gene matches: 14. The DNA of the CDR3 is TGTGCCAGCAGCTTAGTAGAATTACAGGGGGGGGGTGGAAAACTGTTTTTT. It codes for CASSLVELQGGGGKLFF.

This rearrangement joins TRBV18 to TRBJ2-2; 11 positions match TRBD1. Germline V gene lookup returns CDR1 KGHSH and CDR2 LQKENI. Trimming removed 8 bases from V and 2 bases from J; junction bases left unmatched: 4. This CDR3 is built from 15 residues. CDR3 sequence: CASPGQGANTGELFF. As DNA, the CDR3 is TGTGCCAGCCCCGGACAGGGGGCTAACACCGGGGAGCTGTTTTTT.

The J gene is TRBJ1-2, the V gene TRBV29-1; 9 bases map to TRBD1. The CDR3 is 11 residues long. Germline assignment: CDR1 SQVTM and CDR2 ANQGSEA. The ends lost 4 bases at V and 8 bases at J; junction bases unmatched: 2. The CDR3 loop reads CSVAQGAGYTF. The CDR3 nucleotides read TGCAGCGTTGCACAGGGGGCCGGCTACACCTTC. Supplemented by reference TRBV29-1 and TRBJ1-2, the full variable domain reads SAVISQKPSRDICQRGTSLTIQCQVDSQVTMMFWYRQQPGQSLTLIATANQGSEATYESGFVIDKFPISRPNLTFSTLTVSNMSPEDSSIYLCSVAQGAGYTFGSGTRLTVV.

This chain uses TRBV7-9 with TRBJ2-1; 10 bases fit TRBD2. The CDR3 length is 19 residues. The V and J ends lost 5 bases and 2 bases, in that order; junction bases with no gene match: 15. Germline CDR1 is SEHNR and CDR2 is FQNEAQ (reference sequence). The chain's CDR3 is CASSPLEGSGRSPYNEQFF. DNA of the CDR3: TGTGCCAGCAGCCCTCTGGAAGGTAGCGGGAGGAGCCCCTACAATGAGCAGTTCTTC.

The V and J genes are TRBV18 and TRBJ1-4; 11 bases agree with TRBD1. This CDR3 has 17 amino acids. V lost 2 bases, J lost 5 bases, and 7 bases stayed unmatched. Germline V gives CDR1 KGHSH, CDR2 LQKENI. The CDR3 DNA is TGTGCCAGCTCACCAAAAGGACAGGGGGCCCCGAATGAAAAACTGTTTTTT. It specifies CASSPKGQGAPNEKLFF.

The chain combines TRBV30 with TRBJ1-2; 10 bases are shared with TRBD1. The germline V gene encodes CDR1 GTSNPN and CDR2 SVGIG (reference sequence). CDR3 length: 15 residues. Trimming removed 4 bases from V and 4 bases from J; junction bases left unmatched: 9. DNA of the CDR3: TGTGCCTGGAAGGACCGGGACAGGGGCCTCTATGGCTACACCTTC. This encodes CAWKDRDRGLYGYTF.

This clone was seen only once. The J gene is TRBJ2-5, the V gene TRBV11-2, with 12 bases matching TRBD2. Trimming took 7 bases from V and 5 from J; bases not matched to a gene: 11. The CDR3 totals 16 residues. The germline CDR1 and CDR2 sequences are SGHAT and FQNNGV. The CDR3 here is CASTKTGLAGRETQYF. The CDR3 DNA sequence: TGTGCCAGCACCAAGACAGGACTAGCGGGAAGGGAGACCCAGTACTTC.

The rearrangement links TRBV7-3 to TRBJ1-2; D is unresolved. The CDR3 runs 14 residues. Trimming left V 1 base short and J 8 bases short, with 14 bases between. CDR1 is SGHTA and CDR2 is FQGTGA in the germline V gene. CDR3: CASSLNAGNTGYTF. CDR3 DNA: TGTGCCAGCAGCTTAAACGCCGGGAACACAGGCTACACCTTC.